Presented here are 25 T cell receptor beta chains from one specimen sequenced in a study of CXCR3-negative and CXCR3-positive naive CD8 T cells. Findings and limits, study-wide: CXCR3-positive naive cells carried more hydrophobic TRB CDR3s than CXCR3-negative naive cells did.

Their recognized antigens are unknown. It was by 5' RACE with UMI labels that the TRB cDNA libraries were prepared. TCRdb re-called the 5' RACE reads and gives one entry per CDR3 protein, without DNA. This repertoire includes 85,000 to 120,000 distinct CDR3 sequences. Sequencing input: naive CXCR3+ CD8+ T cells from blood. Subset meaning: CD45RO-CCR7+CD27+CD95- naive CD8+ T cells expressing CXCR3 (TNR3+). These receptors all stem from a human donor in good health. Some clones in this sample may be carry-over from other donors' samples.

The rearrangement joins TRBV7-9 to TRBJ1-1. The CDR3 sequence is 14 residues long. Germline values: CDR1 SEHNR, CDR2 FQNEAQ (reference sequence). CDR3 in amino acids: CASSWIMGGTEAFF.

This chain uses TRBV23-1 with TRBJ1-5; TCRdb calls TRBD1, which cannot be checked without DNA. TRBV23-1 is an ORF for which the function is uncertain. The CDR3 contains 15 residues. The CDR3: CASSLRDISNQPQHF.

J is TRBJ2-5 and V is TRBV5-4; TCRdb's assignment of TRBD1 cannot be checked, as there is no DNA. CDR1 and CDR2 from the germline V gene are SGHNT and YYREEE (reference sequence). There are 15 residues in the CDR3. CDR3: CASSLGDRYEETQYF.

The V gene is TRBV6-2 or TRBV6-3, the J gene TRBJ1-5; the TRBD1 assignment by TCRdb is unverifiable without DNA. Germline V gene lookup returns CDR1 MNHEY and CDR2 SVGEGT. The CDR3 is made up of 14 amino acids. The CDR3 protein is CASSSQGPNQPQHF.

The genes are TRBV29-1 and TRBJ2-7; TCRdb designates TRBD1, a call that cannot be tested without DNA. Germline V gene lookup returns CDR1 SQVTM and CDR2 ANQGSEA. This CDR3 has 14 amino acids. The CDR3: CSVDGTGDPYEQYF.

The chain couples TRBV21-1 to TRBJ1-1; TCRdb lists TRBD1, though no DNA is available to test this call. TRBV21-1 is flagged as a pseudogene. The CDR3 totals 14 residues. The CDR3 region is CASSNRQGNREAFF.

The rearrangement uses TRBV6-4 and TRBJ2-1; TCRdb reports TRBD2, a call that lacks DNA to check it against. Per the germline V gene, CDR1 is MRHNA and CDR2 is SNTAGT. The CDR3 consists of 12 residues. This chain's CDR3 is CASSLLMGEQFF.

V gene TRBV5-4 combines with J gene TRBJ2-7. The CDR3 is 13 residues long. Germline V gene lookup returns CDR1 SGHNT and CDR2 YYREEE (reference sequence). The CDR3 loop is CASSRGESSGQYF. The full variable domain, its missing parts supplied by reference TRBV5-4 and TRBJ2-7, is ETGVTQSPTHLIKTRGQQVTLRCSSQSGHNTVSWYQQALGQGPQFIFQYYREEENGRGNFPPRFSGLQFPNYSSELNVNALELDDSALYLCASSRGESSGQYFGPGTRLTVT.

The chain employs TRBV13 and TRBJ1-1. Germline V gene sequence: CDR1 PRHDT, CDR2 FYEKMQ (reference sequence). The CDR3 has 12 residues. CDR3 sequence reads: CASRRSNTEAFF.

The chain joins TRBV14 to TRBJ1-2; no DNA is available, so the TRBD1 call from TCRdb remains unchecked. The germline V gene has CDR1 SGHDN and CDR2 FVKESK. The CDR3 loop spans 16 amino acids. CDR3 in amino acids: CASSPFMGLSNYGYTF.

The chain links TRBV29-1 to TRBJ1-1; TCRdb designates TRBD1, a call that cannot be tested without DNA. This CDR3 has 13 residues. The germline gives CDR1 SQVTM, CDR2 ANQGSEA. CDR3 region: CSVEDPGDTEAFF.

V is TRBV7-6 and J is TRBJ2-7; the D call of TRBD1 rests on TCRdb alone, since no DNA is present to check it. The length of the CDR3 is 14 residues. Germline V gene lookup returns CDR1 SGHVS and CDR2 FNYEAQ. The CDR3 is CASSPRQGHYEQYF. The variable domain in full, with the rest retrieved from reference TRBV7-6 and TRBJ2-7, is GAGVSQSPRYKVTKRGQDVALRCDPISGHVSLYWYRQALGQGPEFLTYFNYEAQQDKSGLPNDRFSAERPEGSISTLTIQRTEQRDSAMYRCASSPRQGHYEQYFGPGTRLTVT.

The V and J genes are TRBV13 and TRBJ2-5; TCRdb's D call, TRBD1, is unchecked because there is no DNA. Germline V CDR1 and CDR2: PRHDT, FYEKMQ (reference sequence). The CDR3 extends over 12 amino acids. The CDR3 reads CASRQGGETQYF.

The chain uses TRBV12-3 or TRBV12-4 and TRBJ2-3; TCRdb picks TRBD2, but there is no DNA to check that call. The CDR3 is 16 amino acids. CDR3 residues: CASSLPRAGVPDTQYF.

The rearrangement links TRBV4-1 to TRBJ1-1; TCRdb reports TRBD1, a call that lacks DNA to check it against. CDR1 is MGHRA, CDR2 YSYEKL, per germline. The CDR3 contains 17 residues. The CDR3 region is CASSPLPGQGENTEAFF.

The chain couples TRBV12-3 or TRBV12-4 to TRBJ2-5. The CDR3 is 15 residues long. The CDR3 sequence is CASSLAWSDQETQYF.

The V call is TRBV29-1, the J call TRBJ1-1. From germline, CDR1 is SQVTM and CDR2 ANQGSEA. CDR3 size: 11 residues. This chain's CDR3 is CSVEYNTEAFF.

The chain links TRBV1 to TRBJ1-2; TCRdb indicates TRBD1, and absent DNA this call remains unverified. TRBV1 is a documented pseudogene. CDR3 size: 14 residues. Here the CDR3 reads CTSSLGQGKYGYTF.

The V gene is TRBV4-2, the J gene TRBJ2-1. CDR1 is LGHNA and CDR2 is YNFKEQ in the germline V gene. The CDR3 extends over 18 amino acids. The CDR3 sequence is CASSQVYRSDRQYNEQFF.

CDR3 protein: CASSADQPAHEQYF. The V gene is TRBV5-5, the J gene TRBJ2-7. This CDR3 region has 14 residues. Germline loops: CDR1 SGHKS, CDR2 YYEKEE (reference sequence).

The rearrangement joins TRBV12-3 or TRBV12-4 to TRBJ2-7; with no DNA, the TCRdb D assignment of TRBD1 cannot be verified. The length of the CDR3 is 15 residues. The CDR3 loop is CASSETGTGNVEQYF.

CDR3 residues: CATTGTGAPNEQFF. This chain joins TRBV19 and TRBJ2-1; the D call of TRBD1 rests on TCRdb alone, since no DNA is present to check it. This CDR3 is 14 amino acids long. Germline V gene lookup returns CDR1 LNHDA and CDR2 SQIVND (reference sequence).

V usage is TRBV14 and J usage is TRBJ2-1; with no DNA, the TCRdb D assignment of TRBD2 cannot be verified. Germline V CDR1 and CDR2: SGHDN, FVKESK. The CDR3 is 16 amino acids. CDR3: CASSQDSLAGDNEQFF.

The chain combines TRBV7-9 with TRBJ2-5; TCRdb picks TRBD1, but there is no DNA to check that call. The CDR3 runs to 14 residues. CDR1 SEHNR and CDR2 FQNEAQ come from the germline V gene (reference sequence). The CDR3 reads CASSAPGTRGFLYF.

V and J are TRBV9 and TRBJ2-2. The V gene's germline CDR1 is SGDLS and CDR2 YYNGEE. The CDR3 runs 13 residues. This CDR3 is CASSADNTGELFF.